The clone carrying this T cell receptor beta chain occurred a few times. Its antigen is unknown. Trimming cost V 3 bases and J 3 bases; bases outside gene matches: 6. Germline values: CDR1 MNHNS, CDR2 SASEGT. This CDR3 has 18 residues. The data stem from a study of OX40 agonist ivuxolimab in advanced cancers. Repertoires were generated with immunoSEQ multiplex PCR, while TCRdb's copy carries only in-frame clones and drops some. The repertoire holds about 63,000 clones, with around 73% as singletons. Findings of the study overall: With doses of 0.1 to 3.0 mg/kg, CD4+ and CD8+ blood T cells had undergone clonal expansion by week 6.

This TCR was sampled from an adult with an advanced solid tumor such as melanoma, head and neck, liver or kidney cancer. The rearrangement joins TRBV6-1 to TRBJ2-1, with 15 bases that match TRBD2. This specimen was CD4+ or CD8+ T cells sorted from blood, taken in a trial of the OX40 agonist ivuxolimab. The CDR3 protein is CASSEGLAGGIFYNEQFF. The CDR3 bases are TGTGCCAGCAGTGAGGGACTAGCGGGAGGTATTTTCTACAATGAGCAGTTCTTC.